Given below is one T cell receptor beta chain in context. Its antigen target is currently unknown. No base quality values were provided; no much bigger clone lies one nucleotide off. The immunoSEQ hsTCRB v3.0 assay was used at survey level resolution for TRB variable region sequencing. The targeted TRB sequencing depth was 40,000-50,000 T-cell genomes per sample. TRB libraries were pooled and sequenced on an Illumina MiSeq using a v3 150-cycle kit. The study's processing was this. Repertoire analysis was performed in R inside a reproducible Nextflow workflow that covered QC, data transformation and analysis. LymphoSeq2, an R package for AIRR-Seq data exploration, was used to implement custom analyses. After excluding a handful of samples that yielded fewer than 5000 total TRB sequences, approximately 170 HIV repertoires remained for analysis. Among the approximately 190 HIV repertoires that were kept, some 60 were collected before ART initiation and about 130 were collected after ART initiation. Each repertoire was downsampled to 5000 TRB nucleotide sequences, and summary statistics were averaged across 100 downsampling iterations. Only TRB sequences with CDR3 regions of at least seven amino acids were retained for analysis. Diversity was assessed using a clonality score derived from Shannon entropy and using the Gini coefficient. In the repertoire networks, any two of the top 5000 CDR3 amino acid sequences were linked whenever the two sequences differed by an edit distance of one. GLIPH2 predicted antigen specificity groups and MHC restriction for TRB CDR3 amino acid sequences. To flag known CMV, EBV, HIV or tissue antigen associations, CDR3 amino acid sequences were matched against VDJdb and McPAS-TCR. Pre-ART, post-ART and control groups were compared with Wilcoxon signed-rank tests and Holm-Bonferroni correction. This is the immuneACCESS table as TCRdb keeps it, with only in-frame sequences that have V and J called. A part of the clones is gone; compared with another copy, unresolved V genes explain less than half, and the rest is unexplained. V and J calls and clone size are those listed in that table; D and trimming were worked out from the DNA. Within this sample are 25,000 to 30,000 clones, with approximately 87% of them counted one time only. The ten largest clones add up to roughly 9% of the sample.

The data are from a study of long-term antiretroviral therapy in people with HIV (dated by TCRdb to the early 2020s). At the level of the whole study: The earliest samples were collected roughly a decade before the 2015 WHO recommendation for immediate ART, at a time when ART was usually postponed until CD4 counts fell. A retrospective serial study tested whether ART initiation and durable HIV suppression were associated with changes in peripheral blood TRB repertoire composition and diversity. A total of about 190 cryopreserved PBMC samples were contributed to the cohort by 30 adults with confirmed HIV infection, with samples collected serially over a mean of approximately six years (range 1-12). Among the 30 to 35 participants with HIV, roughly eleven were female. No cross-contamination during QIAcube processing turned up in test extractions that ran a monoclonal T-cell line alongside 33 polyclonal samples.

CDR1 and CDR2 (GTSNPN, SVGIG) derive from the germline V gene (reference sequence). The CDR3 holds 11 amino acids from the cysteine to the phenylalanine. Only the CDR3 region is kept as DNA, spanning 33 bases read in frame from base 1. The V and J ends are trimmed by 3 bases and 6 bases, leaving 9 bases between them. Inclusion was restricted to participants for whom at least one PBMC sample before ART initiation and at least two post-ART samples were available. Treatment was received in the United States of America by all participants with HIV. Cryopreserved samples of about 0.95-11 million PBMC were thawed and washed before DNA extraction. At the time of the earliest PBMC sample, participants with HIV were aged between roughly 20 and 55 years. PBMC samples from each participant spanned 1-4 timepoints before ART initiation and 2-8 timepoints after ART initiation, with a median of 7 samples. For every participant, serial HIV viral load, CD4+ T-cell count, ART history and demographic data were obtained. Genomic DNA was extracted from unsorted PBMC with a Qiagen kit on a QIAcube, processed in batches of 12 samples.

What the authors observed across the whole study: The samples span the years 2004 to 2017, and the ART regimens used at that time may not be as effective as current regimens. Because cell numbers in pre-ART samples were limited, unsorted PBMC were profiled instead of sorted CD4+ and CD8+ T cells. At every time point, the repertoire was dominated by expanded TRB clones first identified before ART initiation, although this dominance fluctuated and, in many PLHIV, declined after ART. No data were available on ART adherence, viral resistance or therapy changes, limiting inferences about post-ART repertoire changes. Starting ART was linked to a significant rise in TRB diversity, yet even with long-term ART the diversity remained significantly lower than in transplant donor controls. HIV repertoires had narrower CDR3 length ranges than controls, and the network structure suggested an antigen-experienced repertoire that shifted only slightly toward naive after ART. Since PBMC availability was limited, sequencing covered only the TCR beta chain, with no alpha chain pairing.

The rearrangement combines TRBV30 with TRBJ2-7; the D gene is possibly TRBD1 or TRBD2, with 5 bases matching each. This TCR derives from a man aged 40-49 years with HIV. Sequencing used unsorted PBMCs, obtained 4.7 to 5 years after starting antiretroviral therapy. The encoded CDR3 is CAWSEGLEQYF. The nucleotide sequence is TGTGCCTGGAGCGAGGGGCTCGAGCAGTACTTC.